A single sample gave rise to the 24 T cell receptor beta chains below, sequenced in a study of Ad26.COV2.S vaccination and SARS-CoV-2 variants (dated by TCRdb to the early 2020s). Library method: the immunoSEQ multiplex PCR assay. As stored in TCRdb, this immuneACCESS dataset retains in-frame rearrangements with V and J assigned. A fraction of the clones does not appear; measured against another copy, unresolved V genes explain less than half of the discrepancy, and the remainder lacks a known reason. This sample gives about 460,000 clones in total; 80% to 90% of them show up just once. Jointly, the top ten make up about 1.5% of the sample. The treatment or condition label of this sample denotes: over 15 received Ad26.COV2.S at low or high dose, single or two shots; five or six received placebo; per-sample allocation not given. Repertoires of vaccine and placebo recipients were sequenced from samples collected on day 63 after the first injection.

Material: peripheral blood, obtained in a trial of Ad26.COV2.S vaccine versus placebo. Every receptor here comes from a person aged 18-65 years who received the Ad26.COV2.S COVID-19 vaccine or a placebo.

The chain has TRBV7-9 and TRBJ1-4; TRBD1 matches at 7 bases. V lost 5 bases to trimming and J lost 7 bases; unmatched junction nucleotides: 1. This CDR3 has 12 amino acids. Germline CDR1 SEHNR, CDR2 FQNEAQ (reference sequence). The CDR3 region has the DNA TGTGCCAGCAGCCCAGGGGGTGAAAAACTGTTTTTT. Translating it yields CASSPGGEKLFF.

Comment on this clone: Additional DNA sequences in this sample encode the identical CDR3. The rearrangement links TRBV18 to TRBJ1-5; the D is unclear. Trimming removed 0 bases at V and 4 bases at J, with 4 bases between. CDR3 length: 13 amino acids. Germline-derived CDR1 and CDR2 are KGHSH and LQKENI. The CDR3 coding sequence is TGTGCCAGCTCACCACCTGGGAATCAGCCCCAGCATTTT. Translation: CASSPPGNQPQHF. The whole variable domain, remainder taken from reference TRBV18 and TRBJ1-5, is NAGVMQNPRHLVRRRGQEARLRCSPMKGHSHVYWYRQLPEEGLKFMVYLQKENIIDESGMPKERFSAEFPKEGPSILRIQQVVRGDSAAYFCASSPPGNQPQHFGDGTRLSIL.

J is TRBJ1-2 and V is TRBV6-2 or TRBV6-3; TRBD1 is a possible D gene (5 bases). Germline V CDR1 and CDR2: MNHEY, SVGEGT. With 4 bases removed from V and 5 bases from J, the gap between germline ends came to 8 bases. The length of the CDR3 is 12 residues. CDR3 bases: TGTGCCAGCAGTTCCGGACATTATGGCTACACCTTC. Translation: CASSSGHYGYTF.

This chain uses TRBV27 with TRBJ1-4; 7 bases fit TRBD1. The V gene's germline CDR1 is MNHEY and CDR2 SMNVEV (reference sequence). Unmatched junction bases numbered 7, after V lost 5 bases and J lost 4 bases. The length of the CDR3 is 15 residues. CDR3 nucleotide sequence: TGTGCCAGCAGTAGGGACAGAGCGGGTAATGAAAAACTGTTTTTT. Translation gives CASSRDRAGNEKLFF.

The chain has TRBV9 and TRBJ2-4, with 10 nucleotides matching TRBD1. The J segment lost 9 bases and the V segment lost 3 bases, leaving 21 bases of the junction unmatched. The length of the CDR3 is 19 residues. Germline V gene data show CDR1 as SGDLS and CDR2 as YYNGEE. CDR3 region: CASSEGSYTWGTGAVIQYF. The CDR3 DNA sequence: TGTGCCAGCAGCGAAGGGAGTTATACCTGGGGGACAGGGGCGGTCATTCAGTACTTC.

This chain connects TRBV6-5 to TRBJ1-2; possibly TRBD1 for D (5 bases). V was shortened by 2 bases and J by 2 bases, with 15 bases between the two germline ends. CDR3 length: 16 amino acids. Germline V gene sequence: CDR1 MNHEY, CDR2 SVGAGI. The CDR3 sequence is CASSYSQGSLNYGYTF. The CDR3 DNA is TGTGCCAGCAGTTACAGTCAGGGATCTCTAAACTATGGCTACACCTTC.

The chain links TRBV29-1 to TRBJ2-1; a possible D gene is TRBD1 (5 bases). Germline values: CDR1 SQVTM, CDR2 ANQGSEA. The CDR3 has 15 amino acids. Trimming took off 6 bases at V and 5 bases at J, with 20 bases between the two ends. CDR3 sequence: CSVPRALGVNNEQFF. For the CDR3, the DNA is TGCAGCGTACCAAGGGCCCTAGGGGTGAACAATGAGCAGTTCTTC.

V is TRBV5-4 and J is TRBJ1-3, with TRBD1 matching 7 bases. Germline V CDR1 and CDR2: SGHNT, YYREEE (reference sequence). The CDR3 is 15 amino acids. J was trimmed by 7 bases and V by 1 base; bases with no gene match: 8. In nucleotides, the CDR3 is TGTGCCAGCAGCTTGTTCGGACAGGCTGCGAACACCATATATTTT. The encoded protein is CASSLFGQAANTIYF.

V gene TRBV9 combines with J gene TRBJ2-2; D gene unclear. With 1 base removed from V and 1 base from J, the gap between germline ends came to 5 bases. The CDR3 length is 14 residues. Germline-derived CDR1 and CDR2 are SGDLS and YYNGEE. In nucleotides, the CDR3 is TGTGCCAGCAGCGTACGAGTGAACACCGGGGAGCTGTTTTTT. This encodes CASSVRVNTGELFF.

The chain couples TRBV7-3 to TRBJ2-3, with 10 bases identical to TRBD1. Germline V gene lookup returns CDR1 SGHTA and CDR2 FQGTGA. This CDR3 is 19 amino acids long. With 1 base clipped from V and 0 bases from J, the junction kept 10 bases outside the gene matches. The chain's CDR3 is CASSLNSATGGGSTDTQYF. In DNA, the CDR3 is TGTGCCAGCAGCTTAAATTCTGCGACAGGGGGCGGAAGCACAGATACGCAGTATTTT.

This chain joins TRBV18 and TRBJ1-2; perhaps TRBD1 as D (5 bases). Trimming removed 6 bases from V and 8 bases from J, with 16 bases in between. The germline V gene encodes CDR1 KGHSH and CDR2 LQKENI. This CDR3 comprises 13 residues. The CDR3 bases are TGTGCCAGCTCCGAGGGGACTAGTTTCGGCTACACCTTC. Translated, it gives CASSEGTSFGYTF.

The table lists this clone with a few counts. The chain links TRBV28 to TRBJ2-7; D is tentatively TRBD1 or TRBD2 (5 bases each). The germline V gene encodes CDR1 MDHEN and CDR2 SYDVKM. CDR3 length: 14 amino acids. V shed 4 bases and J shed 0 bases, with 10 bases lying between them. DNA for the CDR3: TGTGCCAGCAGTTGGGACCAGACCTCCTACGAGCAGTACTTC. Protein product: CASSWDQTSYEQYF.

The rearrangement joins TRBV18 to TRBJ1-4; maybe TRBD1 (6 bases). Germline V gives CDR1 KGHSH, CDR2 LQKENI. Trimming took off 3 bases at V and 5 bases at J, with 10 bases between the two ends. The CDR3 runs 14 residues. The CDR3 loop is CASSPGANNEKLFF. Here the CDR3 DNA reads TGTGCCAGCTCACCGGGGGCTAACAATGAAAAACTGTTTTTT. The full variable domain, with the rest looked up from reference TRBV18 and TRBJ1-4, is NAGVMQNPRHLVRRRGQEARLRCSPMKGHSHVYWYRQLPEEGLKFMVYLQKENIIDESGMPKERFSAEFPKEGPSILRIQQVVRGDSAAYFCASSPGANNEKLFFGSGTQLSVL.

The chain links TRBV6-2 or TRBV6-3 to TRBJ1-2; D not certain. In germline, CDR1 is MNHEY, CDR2 SVGEGT. This CDR3 is 14 amino acids long. Trimming shortened V by 3 bases and J by 4 bases, and 12 bases separated the two germline ends. This chain's CDR3 is CASSYLARPYGYTF. CDR3 nucleotides: TGTGCCAGCAGTTATCTTGCCCGCCCCTATGGCTACACCTTC.

The chain is built from TRBV19 and TRBJ1-2; D remains unclear. Trimming pared 5 bases from V and 2 bases from J, leaving 9 bases between. There are 13 residues in the CDR3. Germline V gene data show CDR1 as LNHDA and CDR2 as SQIVND (reference sequence). CDR3 protein: CASSARQNYGYTF. In DNA form, the CDR3 reads TGTGCCAGTAGTGCCCGGCAAAACTATGGCTACACCTTC.

The rearrangement links TRBV7-9 to TRBJ1-2; D call uncertain. Germline lookup yields CDR1 SEHNR and CDR2 FQNEAQ (reference sequence). This CDR3 region has 14 residues. V was shortened by 5 bases and J by 5 bases, with 15 bases between the two germline ends. CDR3 sequence (DNA): TGTGCCAGCAGCCTGTCGGTCGGGGAATATGGCTACACCTTC. Translation gives CASSLSVGEYGYTF.

V is TRBV9 and J is TRBJ2-5, with D uncertain. The germline V and J ends were trimmed by 1 base and 2 bases, with 9 bases remaining between them. The CDR3 is made up of 14 amino acids. CDR1 is SGDLS, CDR2 YYNGEE, per germline. The CDR3 DNA is TGTGCCAGCAGCGTAAGTACAGCACAAGAGACCCAGTACTTC. Translation: CASSVSTAQETQYF. The full variable domain, its missing parts supplied by reference TRBV9 and TRBJ2-5, is DSGVTQTPKHLITATGQRVTLRCSPRSGDLSVYWYQQSLDQGLQFLIQYYNGEERAKGNILERFSAQQFPDLHSELNLSSLELGDSALYFCASSVSTAQETQYFGPGTRLLVL.

CDR3 DNA: TGTGCCAGCAGCCAAGCGGACAGGGGTGTAACACTGTTTTTT. It specifies CASSQADRGVTLFF. The chain joins TRBV3-1 (or the pseudogene TRBV3-2) to TRBJ1-4, with 9 bases that match TRBD1. The V and J ends lost 1 base and 13 bases, in that order; junction bases with no gene match: 7. Germline V CDR1 and CDR2: LGHDT, YNNKEL (reference sequence). The CDR3 extends over 14 amino acids.

This clone has just one count. The V and J genes are TRBV3-1 (or the pseudogene TRBV3-2) and TRBJ2-5, with 7 positions matching TRBD1. Trimming at V came to 2 bases and at J to 5 bases, leaving 2 bases not matched to a gene. CDR3 length: 13 amino acids. The germline CDR1 and CDR2 sequences are LGHDT and YNNKEL (reference sequence). CDR3: CASSQRGPETQYF. In nucleotides, the CDR3 is TGTGCCAGCAGCCAAAGGGGGCCGGAGACCCAGTACTTC.

The chain links TRBV10-3 to TRBJ1-1; 7 bases agree with TRBD1. From germline, CDR1 is ENHRY and CDR2 SYGVKD. The CDR3 extends over 16 amino acids. Trimming took 3 bases from V and 5 from J; bases not matched to a gene: 12. The CDR3 coding sequence is TGTGCCATCAGTGACCCTGACAGGACAGGAAGGACTGAAGCTTTCTTT. Translating gives CAISDPDRTGRTEAFF.

J is TRBJ2-1 and V is TRBV3-1 (or the pseudogene TRBV3-2); 12 nucleotides match TRBD2. CDR1 is LGHDT and CDR2 is YNNKEL in the germline V gene (reference sequence). The CDR3 runs 16 residues. The V segment lost 3 bases and the J segment 7 bases; nucleotides outside the gene matches: 7. CDR3 residues: CASSQRLAGDGNEQFF. In DNA form, the CDR3 reads TGTGCCAGCAGCCAGCGACTAGCGGGAGATGGGAATGAGCAGTTCTTC.

V gene TRBV3-1 (or the pseudogene TRBV3-2) combines with J gene TRBJ1-4; perhaps TRBD1 as D (5 bases). CDR1 is LGHDT and CDR2 is YNNKEL in the germline V gene (reference sequence). V dropped 1 base and J dropped 7 bases, with 22 bases sitting between them. This CDR3 has 18 residues. The CDR3 sequence is CASSQGKLGGLLAEKLFF. DNA for the CDR3: TGTGCCAGCAGCCAAGGGAAGCTTGGGGGACTCCTAGCTGAAAAACTGTTTTTT.

V and J are TRBV19 and TRBJ1-2; tentative D call: TRBD1 (5 bases). CDR1 LNHDA and CDR2 SQIVND come from the germline V gene (reference sequence). The V end lost 6 bases, the J end lost 4 bases, and 18 bases lay between the germline ends. The CDR3 consists of 15 residues. The CDR3 spells CASRRGQAVSYGYTF. The DNA of the CDR3 is TGTGCCAGTAGGCGAGGACAAGCGGTTAGCTATGGCTACACCTTC.

The rearrangement uses TRBV4-3 and TRBJ2-4, with a possible D match to TRBD1 (5 bases). This CDR3 contains 16 residues. CDR1 and CDR2 from the germline V gene are LGHNA and YSLEER. V was cut by 0 bases and J by 8 bases, with 17 bases left in between. The CDR3 nucleotides read TGCGCCAGCAGCCAAGATGGGGCCCGGGCTCGTGACATTCAGTACTTC. Amino acid sequence: CASSQDGARARDIQYF.